A single sample is the source of the 24 T cell receptor beta chains below, sequenced in a study of monozygotic twins with inflammatory bowel disease. TCRdb re-called the 5' RACE reads, yielding one record per CDR3 amino acid sequence without DNA. The sample totals under 150,000 distinct CDR3 sequences; its top ten clones hold 2% to 3%. The sequencing input was blood. The receptors shown here come from a human donor with ulcerative colitis or Crohn's disease, or a healthy co-twin of an affected twin (not recorded which).

The CDR3 reads CASSQDLGRTEAFF. The J gene is TRBJ1-1, the V gene TRBV4-3. The CDR3 covers 14 residues. From germline, CDR1 is LGHNA and CDR2 YSLEER.

V and J are TRBV20-1 and TRBJ1-6. There are 15 residues in the CDR3. Per the germline V gene, CDR1 is DFQATT and CDR2 is SNEGSKA (reference sequence). CDR3 sequence reads: CSALQGGTYNSPLHF.

The gene calls are TRBV5-1 and TRBJ2-5; TCRdb reports TRBD2, a call that lacks DNA to check it against. This CDR3 comprises 17 residues. In germline, CDR1 is SGHRS, CDR2 YFSETQ. The CDR3 reads CASSLVGDSDFQETQYF. Based on the CDR3 plus reference TRBV5-1 and TRBJ2-5, the full variable domain is KAGVTQTPRYLIKTRGQQVTLSCSPISGHRSVSWYQQTPGQGLQFLFEYFSETQRNKGNFPGRFSGRQFSNSRSEMNVSTLELGDSALYLCASSLVGDSDFQETQYFGPGTRLLVL.

The chain carries TRBV29-1 and TRBJ1-2; the TCRdb call, TRBD1, lacks DNA for checking. The CDR3 spans 11 residues. The germline CDR1 and CDR2 sequences are SQVTM and ANQGSEA. The CDR3 here is CSLGADYGYTF.

The chain employs TRBV10-3 and TRBJ2-3. The germline gives CDR1 ENHRY, CDR2 SYGVKD. The CDR3 consists of 15 residues. The CDR3 loop reads CAISGALSSTDTQYF.

This rearrangement joins TRBV4-2 to TRBJ2-1; TCRdb proposes TRBD2, but this gene call is untestable without DNA. Germline V lookup: CDR1 LGHNA, CDR2 YNFKEQ. This CDR3 has 15 residues. The CDR3 sequence: CASSHSGGSYNEQFF.

The rearrangement links TRBV3-1 to TRBJ2-3; there is no DNA to check the TCRdb D call of TRBD2. Germline-derived CDR1 and CDR2 are LGHDT and YNNKEL (reference sequence). The CDR3 is 18 residues long. CDR3 sequence reads: CASSQEELAGLSTDTQYF.

The chain links TRBV5-1 to TRBJ2-1; TCRdb gives TRBD2 as the D gene, but with no DNA this cannot be confirmed. The CDR3 has 15 amino acids. Germline loops: CDR1 SGHRS, CDR2 YFSETQ. The CDR3 here is CASSLAGSSYNEQFF.

The chain links TRBV25-1 to TRBJ2-7; the D gene TCRdb calls, TRBD2, cannot be checked with no DNA. This CDR3 spans 12 amino acids. Per germline, CDR1 MGHDK and CDR2 SYGVNS. This chain's CDR3 is CASKGERYEQYF.

V usage is TRBV20-1 and J usage is TRBJ2-7; TCRdb's assignment of TRBD1 cannot be checked, as there is no DNA. The germline gives CDR1 DFQATT, CDR2 SNEGSKA (reference sequence). CDR3 size: 14 residues. The CDR3: CSATSGGLAYEQYF.

The rearrangement joins TRBV20-1 to TRBJ1-4; the TCRdb D gene call, TRBD1, has no DNA to confirm it. The CDR3 extends over 13 amino acids. The germline CDR1 and CDR2 sequences are DFQATT and SNEGSKA (reference sequence). CDR3 loop: CSASPGAREKLFF.

The V gene is TRBV5-6, the J gene TRBJ1-2. The CDR3 spans 14 residues. The germline V gene encodes CDR1 SGHDT and CDR2 YYEEEE. The CDR3 here is CASSRSRGGGGYTF.

The chain carries TRBV4-3 and TRBJ2-7; absent DNA, TCRdb's TRBD2 call cannot be checked. The CDR3 is 15 amino acids. Germline loops: CDR1 LGHNA, CDR2 YSLEER. CDR3 region: CASSQWATITYEQYF.

The V gene is TRBV18, the J gene TRBJ1-2; TCRdb gives TRBD1 as the D gene, but with no DNA this cannot be confirmed. This CDR3 has 13 residues. The V gene's germline CDR1 is KGHSH and CDR2 LQKENI. This CDR3 reads CASSRETDYGYTF.

The chain uses TRBV7-9 and TRBJ2-3. The CDR3 extends over 15 amino acids. Per germline, CDR1 SEHNR and CDR2 FQNEAQ (reference sequence). The CDR3 sequence is CASSLDAKGMGTQYF.

The CDR3 spells CASSLPLTGLMNTGELFF. This chain links TRBV5-1 with TRBJ2-2; TCRdb names TRBD1, which stays unverified in the absence of DNA. The germline CDR1 and CDR2 sequences are SGHRS and YFSETQ. This CDR3 comprises 18 residues.

The genes are TRBV27 and TRBJ2-1; TCRdb's D gene call, TRBD1, goes unchecked for lack of DNA. Germline CDR1 MNHEY, CDR2 SMNVEV (reference sequence). CDR3 length: 15 residues. The CDR3: CASTRGFSANNEQFF.

The chain joins TRBV7-3 to TRBJ2-3; TCRdb selects TRBD1, and the lack of DNA leaves this call unchecked. Germline V gene sequence: CDR1 SGHTA, CDR2 FQGTGA. The CDR3 extends over 13 amino acids. CDR3 in amino acids: CASSFQQGDTQYF.

This chain uses TRBV3-1 with TRBJ2-7. Germline loops: CDR1 LGHDT, CDR2 YNNKEL (reference sequence). CDR3 length: 14 residues. CDR3 in amino acids: CASSPWLDLNEQYF.

The CDR3: CSARVLREGVLTF. This chain links TRBV20-1 with TRBJ2-6; TCRdb designates TRBD2, a call that cannot be tested without DNA. Germline loops: CDR1 DFQATT, CDR2 SNEGSKA (reference sequence). This CDR3 has 13 residues.

The rearrangement uses TRBV4-3 and TRBJ1-4. The CDR3 is 13 amino acids. Per the germline V gene, CDR1 is LGHNA and CDR2 is YSLEER. CDR3 amino acids: CASGYQANEKLFF.

V and J are TRBV19 and TRBJ2-7; TCRdb calls TRBD1, which cannot be checked without DNA. The CDR3 contains 19 residues. Germline V lookup: CDR1 LNHDA, CDR2 SQIVND (reference sequence). CDR3 sequence reads: CASSAAPTVRRDRGVEQYF.

The chain joins TRBV4-1 to TRBJ2-5; TCRdb selects TRBD1, and the lack of DNA leaves this call unchecked. Germline V CDR1 and CDR2: MGHRA, YSYEKL. The CDR3 is made up of 14 amino acids. The CDR3: CASSRRQEQETQYF.

The V gene is TRBV5-1, the J gene TRBJ2-7; as DNA is missing, the TRBD2 call by TCRdb cannot be tested. Per germline, CDR1 SGHRS and CDR2 YFSETQ. The CDR3 loop spans 15 amino acids. The CDR3 protein is CASSFGQSYRYEQYF. Complete variable domain (other parts from reference TRBV5-1 and TRBJ2-7): KAGVTQTPRYLIKTRGQQVTLSCSPISGHRSVSWYQQTPGQGLQFLFEYFSETQRNKGNFPGRFSGRQFSNSRSEMNVSTLELGDSALYLCASSFGQSYRYEQYFGPGTRLTVT.